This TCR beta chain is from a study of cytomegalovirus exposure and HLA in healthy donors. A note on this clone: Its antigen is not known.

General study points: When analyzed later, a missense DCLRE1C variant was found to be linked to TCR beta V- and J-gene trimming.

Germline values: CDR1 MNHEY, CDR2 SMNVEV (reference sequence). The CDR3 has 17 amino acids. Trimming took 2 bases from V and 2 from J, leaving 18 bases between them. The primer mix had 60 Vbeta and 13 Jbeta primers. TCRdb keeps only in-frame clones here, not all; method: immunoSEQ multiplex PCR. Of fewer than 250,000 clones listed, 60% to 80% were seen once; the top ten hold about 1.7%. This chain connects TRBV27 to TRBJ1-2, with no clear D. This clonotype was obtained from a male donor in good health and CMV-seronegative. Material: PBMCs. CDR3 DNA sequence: TGTGCCAGCAGTTTACGGGTGGTCAGCTGGTTCAACTATGGCTACACCTTC. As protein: CASSLRVVSWFNYGYTF.